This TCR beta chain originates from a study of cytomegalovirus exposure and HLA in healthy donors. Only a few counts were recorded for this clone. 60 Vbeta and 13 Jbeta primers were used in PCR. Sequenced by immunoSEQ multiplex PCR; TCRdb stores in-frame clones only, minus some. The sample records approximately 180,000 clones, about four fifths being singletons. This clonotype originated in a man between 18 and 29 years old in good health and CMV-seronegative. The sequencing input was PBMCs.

The CDR3, as DNA: TGCGCCAGCAGCCAAGCCTATATGGGGGGCACTGAAGCTTTCTTT. Its protein is CASSQAYMGGTEAFF. This chain joins TRBV4-3 and TRBJ1-1; possible D gene TRBD1, 5 bases. Germline values: CDR1 LGHNA, CDR2 YSLEER. The CDR3 has 15 residues. The V and J ends lost 1 base and 4 bases respectively, with 13 bases between them.